The entry below describes one TCR beta chain. Its specificity is unknown. PCR amplification relied on 60 Vbeta primers (plus 13 Jbeta primers). The data were produced by immunoSEQ multiplex PCR, yet TCRdb's version contains in-frame clones alone and is incomplete. The sample has around 150,000 clones, about 72% seen once. The data were obtained in a study of cytomegalovirus exposure and HLA in healthy donors. Study findings and constraints: According to an earlier analysis, most TCR beta V segments yielded productive rearrangements about 87% or about 30% of the time. High specificity and sensitivity for cytomegalovirus status were reported for the classifier. Analyses of presence and absence presupposed an approximately uniform sequencing depth across donors. It is likely that the observed cluster of highly shared sequence variants was a sequencing artifact.

The germline CDR1 and CDR2 sequences are MNHEY and SVGAGI. V gave up 8 bases and J gave up 9 bases, with 17 bases separating them. This CDR3 region has 13 residues. The sequence was obtained from a man aged 50-60 years in good health and CMV-seropositive. The rearrangement links TRBV6-5 to TRBJ2-1, with a tentative D call TRBD1 (7 bases). Input material: PBMCs. For the CDR3, the DNA is TGTGCCAGCGGGCAGGGGGGTAGTGCTGAGCAGTTCTTC. Amino acids: CASGQGGSAEQFF.